This entry lists 2 T cell receptor beta chains sequenced from one sample in a study of OX40 agonist ivuxolimab in advanced cancers. Here immunoSEQ multiplex PCR was the method, and the copy in TCRdb shows in-frame clones only, minus some. Among approximately 52,000 clones, approximately 84% were seen once, and the ten largest hold 1.1%. This sample comprised CD4+ or CD8+ T cells sorted from blood, obtained in a trial of the OX40 agonist ivuxolimab. These receptors were taken from an adult with an advanced solid tumor such as melanoma, head and neck, liver or kidney cancer.

The chain joins TRBV4-2 to TRBJ2-3; the D is unclear. The CDR3 contains 14 residues. V was shortened by 5 bases and J by 6 bases, with 15 bases between the two germline ends. The V gene's germline CDR1 is LGHNA and CDR2 YNFKEQ. Written as DNA, the CDR3 is TGTGCCAGCAGCGCTAGGGCCACTCGTGATACGCAGTATTTT. Amino acids: CASSARATRDTQYF.

The genes are TRBV7-2 and TRBJ2-1; no definite D call. The germline V gene has CDR1 SGHTA and CDR2 FQGNSA. V was pared by 1 base and J by 9 bases, with 13 bases between. The CDR3 runs 14 residues. Here the CDR3 reads CASSLDPRWGEQFF. The CDR3 nucleotides are TGTGCCAGCAGCTTAGATCCGCGGTGGGGTGAGCAGTTCTTC.